This passage covers 2 T cell receptor beta chains from one sample sequenced in a study of blood T cell repertoires in COVID-19. Libraries were prepared by immunoSEQ multiplex PCR; TCRdb keeps only in-frame clonotypes and omits some of them. The sample holds tens of thousands of clones, around 79% seen once. The sequencing input was peripheral blood. The origin of the receptors is a human donor in a cohort sampled during active COVID-19.

In this sample, this clone turned up once. The J gene is TRBJ2-5, the V gene TRBV28; the match to TRBD2 covers 12 bases. The CDR3 runs 18 residues. The V and J ends lost 3 bases and 5 bases, in that order; junction bases with no gene match: 13. The germline V gene has CDR1 MDHEN and CDR2 SYDVKM. The CDR3 nucleotides are TGTGCCAGCAGTTTTTGGGCTAGCGGGAGGGCGTCGCAGGAGACCCAGTACTTC. Protein: CASSFWASGRASQETQYF.

The chain has TRBV2 and TRBJ2-7; D is possibly TRBD1 (7 bases). Germline lookup yields CDR1 SNHLY and CDR2 FYNNEI. The ends were cut back, 6 bases at V and 5 bases at J, with 20 bases in the middle. There are 15 residues in the CDR3. This CDR3 reads CASRPVQGGYHEQYF. The CDR3 nucleotides read TGTGCCAGCAGACCCGTGCAGGGGGGTTACCACGAGCAGTACTTC.